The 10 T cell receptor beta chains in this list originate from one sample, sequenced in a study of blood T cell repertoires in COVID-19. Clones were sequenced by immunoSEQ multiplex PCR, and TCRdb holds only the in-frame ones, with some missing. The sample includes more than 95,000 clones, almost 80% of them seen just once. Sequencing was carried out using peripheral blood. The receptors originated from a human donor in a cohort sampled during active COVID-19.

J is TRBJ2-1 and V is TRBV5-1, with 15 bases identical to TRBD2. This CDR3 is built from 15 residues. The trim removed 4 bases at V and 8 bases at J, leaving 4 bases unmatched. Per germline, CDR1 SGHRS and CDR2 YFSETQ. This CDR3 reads CASSRTSGGAYEQFF. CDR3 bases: TGCGCCAGCAGCCGGACTAGCGGGGGGGCATATGAGCAGTTCTTC.

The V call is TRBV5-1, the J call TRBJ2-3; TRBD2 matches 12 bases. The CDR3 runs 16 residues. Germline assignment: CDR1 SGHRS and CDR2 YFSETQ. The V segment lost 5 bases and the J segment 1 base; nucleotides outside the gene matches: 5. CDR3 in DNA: TGCGCCAGCAGTCCCGGGACTAGCGGGCGCACAGATACGCAGTATTTT. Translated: CASSPGTSGRTDTQYF.

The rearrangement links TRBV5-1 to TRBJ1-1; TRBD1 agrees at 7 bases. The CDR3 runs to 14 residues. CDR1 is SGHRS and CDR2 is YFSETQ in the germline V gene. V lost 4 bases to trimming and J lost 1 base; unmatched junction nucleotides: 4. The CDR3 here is CASSGRQGNTEAFF. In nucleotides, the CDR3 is TGCGCCAGCAGCGGGAGACAGGGGAACACTGAAGCTTTCTTT.

CDR3 DNA sequence: TGCGCCAGCAGCGAAACCGGGACTAGGAGTGGGACCGGGGAGCTGTTTTTT. This gives the protein CASSETGTRSGTGELFF. The rearrangement joins TRBV5-1 to TRBJ2-2; 8 bases line up with TRBD2. V shed 4 bases, J shed 5 bases, and the junction held 13 bases outside the gene matches. Germline values: CDR1 SGHRS, CDR2 YFSETQ. The CDR3 sequence is 17 residues long.

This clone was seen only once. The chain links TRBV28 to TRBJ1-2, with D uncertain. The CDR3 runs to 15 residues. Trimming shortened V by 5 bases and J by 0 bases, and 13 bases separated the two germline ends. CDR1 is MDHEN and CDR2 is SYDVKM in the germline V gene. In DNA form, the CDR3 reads TGTGCCAGCAGTACCCTGCCGGAGACTAACTATGGCTACACCTTC. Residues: CASSTLPETNYGYTF.

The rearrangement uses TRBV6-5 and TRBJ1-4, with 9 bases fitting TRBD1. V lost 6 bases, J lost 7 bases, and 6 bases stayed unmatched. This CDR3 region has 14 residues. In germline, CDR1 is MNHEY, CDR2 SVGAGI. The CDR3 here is CASSGGDRAEKLFF. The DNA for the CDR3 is TGTGCCAGCAGCGGCGGGGACAGGGCTGAAAAACTGTTTTTT.

CDR3 amino acids: CASSSEWARAEAFF. In nucleotides, the CDR3 is TGTGCCAGCAGCTCCGAATGGGCACGAGCTGAAGCTTTCTTT. The chain is built from TRBV7-8 and TRBJ1-1; D not certain. Trimming removed 4 bases from V and 6 bases from J, with 15 bases in between. Germline CDR1 is SGHVS and CDR2 is FQNEAQ. The CDR3 is 14 amino acids. The variable domain in full, with the rest retrieved from reference TRBV7-8 and TRBJ1-1, is GAGVSQSPRYKVAKRGQDVALRCDPISGHVSLFWYQQALGQGPEFLTYFQNEAQLDKSGLPSDRFFAERPEGSVSTLKIQRTQQEDSAVYLCASSSEWARAEAFFGQGTRLTVV.

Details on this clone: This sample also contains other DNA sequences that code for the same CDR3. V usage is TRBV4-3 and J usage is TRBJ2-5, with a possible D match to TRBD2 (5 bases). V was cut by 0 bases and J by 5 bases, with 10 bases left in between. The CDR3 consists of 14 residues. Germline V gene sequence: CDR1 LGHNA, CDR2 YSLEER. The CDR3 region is CASSQDRGRETQYF. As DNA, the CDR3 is TGCGCCAGCAGCCAAGATCGGGGAAGGGAGACCCAGTACTTC.

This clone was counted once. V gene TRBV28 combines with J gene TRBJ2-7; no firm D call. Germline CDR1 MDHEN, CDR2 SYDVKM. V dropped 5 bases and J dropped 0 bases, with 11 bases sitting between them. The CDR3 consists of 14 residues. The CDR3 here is CASSPYLSSYEQYF. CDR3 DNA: TGTGCCAGCAGTCCATATCTTAGCTCCTACGAGCAGTACTTC.

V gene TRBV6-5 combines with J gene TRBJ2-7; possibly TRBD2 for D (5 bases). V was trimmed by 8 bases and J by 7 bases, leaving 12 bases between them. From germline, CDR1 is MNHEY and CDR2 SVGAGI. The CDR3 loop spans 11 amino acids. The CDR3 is CASRIAGEQYF. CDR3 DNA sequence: TGTGCCAGCCGTATCGCGGGTGAGCAGTACTTC.